This T cell receptor (beta chain) was profiled in a study of blood T cell repertoires in COVID-19. On the study more broadly: Spain, Italy and the United States supplied samples that represented acute and convalescent COVID-19. PBMCs, B-cell-depleted T cells, or T cells provided the cDNA or gDNA that made up the material.

As processed by the authors: Nucleated cell counts were estimated from reference gene primer amplification. TCRdb's table, derived via immunoSEQ multiplex PCR, lists solely in-frame clones and lacks some. That table is the source of V, J and clone size, and D and trimming were worked out from the DNA. The sample lists more than 200,000 clones, approximately 89% occurring once. Per the germline V gene, CDR1 is MNHEY and CDR2 is SMNVEV (reference sequence). V shed 2 bases and J 0 bases; nucleotides not matched to a gene: 0. This CDR3 spans 15 amino acids. The sequenced sample was peripheral blood. V is TRBV27 and J is TRBJ2-2, with TRBD2 matching 7 bases. The receptor was isolated from a woman aged 25 to 39 with COVID-19, enrolled during active disease. This CDR3 is CASSLAGANTGELFF. The CDR3 DNA sequence: TGTGCCAGCAGTTTAGCGGGAGCGAACACCGGGGAGCTGTTTTTT.